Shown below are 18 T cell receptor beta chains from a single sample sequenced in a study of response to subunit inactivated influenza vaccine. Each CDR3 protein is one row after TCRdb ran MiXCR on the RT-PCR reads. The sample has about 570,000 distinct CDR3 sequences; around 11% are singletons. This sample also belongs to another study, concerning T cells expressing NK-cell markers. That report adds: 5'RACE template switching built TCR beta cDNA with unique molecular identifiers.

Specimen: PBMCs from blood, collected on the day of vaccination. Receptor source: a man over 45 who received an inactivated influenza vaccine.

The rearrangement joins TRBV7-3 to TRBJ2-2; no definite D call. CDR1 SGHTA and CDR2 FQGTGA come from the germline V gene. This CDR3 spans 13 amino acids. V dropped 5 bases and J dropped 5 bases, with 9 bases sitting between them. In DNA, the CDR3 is TGTGCCAGCAGCCTTACACGAACCGGGGAGCTGTTTTTT. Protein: CASSLTRTGELFF. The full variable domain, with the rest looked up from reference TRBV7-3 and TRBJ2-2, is GAGVSQTPSNKVTEKGKYVELRCDPISGHTALYWYRQSLGQGPEFLIYFQGTGAADDSGLPNDRFFAVRPEGSVSTLKIQRTERGDSAVYLCASSLTRTGELFFGEGSRLTVL.

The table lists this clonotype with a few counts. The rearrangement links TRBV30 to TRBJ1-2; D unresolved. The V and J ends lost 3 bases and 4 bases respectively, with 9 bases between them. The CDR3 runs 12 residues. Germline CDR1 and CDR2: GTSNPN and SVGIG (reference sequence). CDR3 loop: CAWSLAAYGYTF. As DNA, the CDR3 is TGTGCCTGGAGCCTGGCAGCCTATGGCTACACCTTC.

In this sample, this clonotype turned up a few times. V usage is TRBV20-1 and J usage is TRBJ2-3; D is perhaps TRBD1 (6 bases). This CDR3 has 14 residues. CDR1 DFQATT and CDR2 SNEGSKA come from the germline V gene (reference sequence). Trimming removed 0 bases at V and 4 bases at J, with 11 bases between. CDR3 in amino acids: CSARDIQGSDTQYF. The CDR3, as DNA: TGCAGTGCTAGAGATATCCAGGGGTCAGATACGCAGTATTTT.

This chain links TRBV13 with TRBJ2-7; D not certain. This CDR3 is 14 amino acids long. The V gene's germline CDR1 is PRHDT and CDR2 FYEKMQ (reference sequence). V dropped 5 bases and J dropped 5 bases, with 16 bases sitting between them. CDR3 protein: CASSPRQSAHEQYF. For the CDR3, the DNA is TGTGCCAGCAGCCCAAGACAATCCGCCCACGAGCAGTACTTC.

CDR3: CSVVGSGTGVDTQYF. DNA for the CDR3: TGCAGCGTTGTAGGCTCGGGGACAGGGGTAGATACGCAGTATTTT. This rearrangement joins TRBV29-1 to TRBJ2-3; 10 positions agree with TRBD1. V lost 4 bases and J lost 5; bases outside the gene matches: 9. Germline V gene sequence: CDR1 SQVTM, CDR2 ANQGSEA. This CDR3 region has 15 residues.

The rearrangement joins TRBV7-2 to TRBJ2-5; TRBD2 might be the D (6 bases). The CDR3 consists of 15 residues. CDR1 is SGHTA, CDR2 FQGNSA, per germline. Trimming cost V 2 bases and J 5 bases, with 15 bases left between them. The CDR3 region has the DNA TGTGCCAGCAGCTTAACCGTGGGGGGTCCCGAGACCCAGTACTTC. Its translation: CASSLTVGGPETQYF.

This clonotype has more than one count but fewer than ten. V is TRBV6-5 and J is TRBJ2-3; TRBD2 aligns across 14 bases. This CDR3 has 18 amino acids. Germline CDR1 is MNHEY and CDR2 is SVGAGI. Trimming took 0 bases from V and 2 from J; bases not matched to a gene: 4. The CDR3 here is CASSYSRLAGGPTDTQYF. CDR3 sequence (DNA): TGTGCCAGCAGTTACTCGAGACTAGCGGGGGGGCCCACAGATACGCAGTATTTT.

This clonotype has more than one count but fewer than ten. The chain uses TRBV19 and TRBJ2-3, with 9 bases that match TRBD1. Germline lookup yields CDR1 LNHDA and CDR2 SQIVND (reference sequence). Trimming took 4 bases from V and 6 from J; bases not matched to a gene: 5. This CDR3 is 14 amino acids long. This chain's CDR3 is CASSTGQGRDTQYF. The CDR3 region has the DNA TGTGCCAGTAGTACGGGACAGGGTCGGGATACGCAGTATTTT.

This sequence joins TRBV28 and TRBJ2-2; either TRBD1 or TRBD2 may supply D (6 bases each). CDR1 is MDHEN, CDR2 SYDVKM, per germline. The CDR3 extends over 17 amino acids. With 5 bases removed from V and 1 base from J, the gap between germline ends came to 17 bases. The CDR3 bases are TGTGCCAGCAGTGACCCACTGGGGGGCCTGAACACCGGGGAGCTGTTTTTT. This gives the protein CASSDPLGGLNTGELFF.

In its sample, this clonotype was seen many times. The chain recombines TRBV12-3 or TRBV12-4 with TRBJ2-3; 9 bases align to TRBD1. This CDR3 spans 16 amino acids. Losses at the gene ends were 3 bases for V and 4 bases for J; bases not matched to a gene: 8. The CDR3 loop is CASSFWDREGSDTQYF. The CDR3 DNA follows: TGTGCCAGCAGTTTTTGGGACAGGGAGGGGTCAGATACGCAGTATTTT.

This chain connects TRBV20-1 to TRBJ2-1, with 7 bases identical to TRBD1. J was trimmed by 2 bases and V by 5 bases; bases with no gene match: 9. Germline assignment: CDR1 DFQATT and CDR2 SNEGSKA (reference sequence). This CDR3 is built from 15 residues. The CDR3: CSAPPTGRPYNEQFF. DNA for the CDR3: TGCAGTGCTCCCCCGACAGGGAGACCCTACAATGAGCAGTTCTTC.

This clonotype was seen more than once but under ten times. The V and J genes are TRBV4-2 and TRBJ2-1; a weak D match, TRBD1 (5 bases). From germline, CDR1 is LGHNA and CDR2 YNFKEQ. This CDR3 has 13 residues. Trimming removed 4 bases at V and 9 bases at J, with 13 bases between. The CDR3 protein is CASSPETVTEQFF. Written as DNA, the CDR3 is TGTGCCAGCAGCCCTGAGACAGTCACTGAGCAGTTCTTC.

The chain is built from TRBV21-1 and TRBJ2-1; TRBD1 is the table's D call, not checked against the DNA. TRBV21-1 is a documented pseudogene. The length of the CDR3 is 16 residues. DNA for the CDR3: TGTGCCAGCAGCAAAGAGAGGGGCCGGGCCCCCTGGGAGCAGTTCTTC. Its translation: CASSKERGRAPWEQFF.

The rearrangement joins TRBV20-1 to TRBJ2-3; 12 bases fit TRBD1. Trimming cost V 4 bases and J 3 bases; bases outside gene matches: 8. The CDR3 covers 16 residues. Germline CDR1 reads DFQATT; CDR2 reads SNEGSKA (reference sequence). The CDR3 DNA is TGCAGTGCTACAAGCCGGGACAGGGGGCGGACAGATACGCAGTATTTT. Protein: CSATSRDRGRTDTQYF.

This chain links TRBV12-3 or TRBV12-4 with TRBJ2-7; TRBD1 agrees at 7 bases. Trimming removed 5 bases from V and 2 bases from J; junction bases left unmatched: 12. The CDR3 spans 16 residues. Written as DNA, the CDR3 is TGTGCCAGCAGTCCCAGACCGGGACAGCATCCCTACGAGCAGTACTTC. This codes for CASSPRPGQHPYEQYF.

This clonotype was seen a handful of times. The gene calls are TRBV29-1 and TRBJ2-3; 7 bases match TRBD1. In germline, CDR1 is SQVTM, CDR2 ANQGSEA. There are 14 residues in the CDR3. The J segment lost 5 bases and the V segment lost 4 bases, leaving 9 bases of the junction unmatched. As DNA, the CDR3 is TGCAGCGTTGCGAAGGGACAGCAGGGAGATACGCAGTATTTT. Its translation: CSVAKGQQGDTQYF.

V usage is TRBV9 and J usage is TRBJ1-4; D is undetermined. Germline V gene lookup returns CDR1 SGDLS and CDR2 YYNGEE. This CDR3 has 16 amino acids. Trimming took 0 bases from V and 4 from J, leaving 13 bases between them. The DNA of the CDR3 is TGTGCCAGCAGCGTAGTGGGAAACCCGGATAATGAAAAACTGTTTTTT. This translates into CASSVVGNPDNEKLFF.

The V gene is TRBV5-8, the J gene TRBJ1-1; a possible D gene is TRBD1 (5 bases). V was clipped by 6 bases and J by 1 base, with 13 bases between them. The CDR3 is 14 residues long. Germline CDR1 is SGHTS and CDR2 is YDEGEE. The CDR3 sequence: CASTLPGRNTEAFF. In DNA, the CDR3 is TGTGCCAGCACCCTGCCAGGGAGGAACACTGAAGCTTTCTTT.